Below are 13 T cell receptor beta chains sequenced from a single sample in a study of cytomegalovirus exposure and HLA in healthy donors. PCR used 60 Vbeta primers and 13 Jbeta primers. TCRdb keeps only in-frame clones here, not all; method: immunoSEQ multiplex PCR. The repertoire holds around 100,000 clones, with 65% to 75% as singletons. What was sequenced was PBMCs. Source of these receptors: a woman in her late teens or twenties in good health and CMV-seropositive.

V and J are TRBV9 and TRBJ1-3; D not certain. Per germline, CDR1 SGDLS and CDR2 YYNGEE. The CDR3 totals 13 residues. V was trimmed by 4 bases and J by 1 base, leaving 6 bases between them. CDR3 region: CASSSSSGNTIYF. The CDR3 coding sequence is TGTGCCAGCAGCTCTTCTTCTGGAAACACCATATATTTT.

CDR3: CASSPTLFQGQYF. Written as DNA, the CDR3 is TGTGCCAGCAGCCCAACCCTCTTTCAGGGCCAGTACTTC. The V call is TRBV7-2, the J call TRBJ2-5, with a possible D match to TRBD1 (5 bases). V was cut by 5 bases and J by 10 bases, with 17 bases left in between. The germline gives CDR1 SGHTA, CDR2 FQGNSA. This CDR3 has 13 amino acids.

Comment on this clone: With only one base between it and a far larger clone, this is likely a read error. This rearrangement joins TRBV7-6 to TRBJ1-2, with D possibly being TRBD1 (6 bases). The CDR3 sequence is 14 residues long. Germline CDR1 reads SGHVS; CDR2 reads FNYEAQ. As DNA, the CDR3 is TGTGCCAGCAGCTCCGGGGGGGGCGAATATGGCTACGCCTTC. It yields the protein CASSSGGGEYGYAF.

The CDR3 here is CASTKGGQDVEQYF. In DNA, the CDR3 is TGTGCCAGTACCAAGGGGGGACAGGACGTCGAGCAGTACTTC. V usage is TRBV19 and J usage is TRBJ2-7; 8 positions agree with TRBD1. The CDR3 runs to 14 residues. V was clipped by 7 bases and J by 6 bases; unmatched bases: 11. Germline lookup yields CDR1 LNHDA and CDR2 SQIVND (reference sequence).

The rearrangement links TRBV28 to TRBJ1-4, with a tentative D call TRBD1 (5 bases). CDR3 size: 15 residues. Germline CDR1 and CDR2: MDHEN and SYDVKM. The germline V and J ends were trimmed by 5 bases and 0 bases, with 10 bases remaining between them. CDR3 bases: TGTGCCAGCAGTCCCGGGGGAGCAACTAATGAAAAACTGTTTTTT. This translates into CASSPGGATNEKLFF. The complete variable domain, with remaining parts taken from reference TRBV28 and TRBJ1-4, reads DVKVTQSSRYLVKRTGEKVFLECVQDMDHENMFWYRQDPGLGLRLIYFSYDVKMKEKGDIPEGYSVSREKKERFSLILESASTNQTSMYLCASSPGGATNEKLFFGSGTQLSVL.

The chain has TRBV10-3 and TRBJ1-1; tentative D call: TRBD1 (5 bases). Germline V gene sequence: CDR1 ENHRY, CDR2 SYGVKD. The CDR3 spans 12 residues. The germline V and J ends were trimmed by 6 bases and 1 base, with 6 bases remaining between them. CDR3 DNA: TGTGCCATCAGCGGACAGAACACTGAAGCTTTCTTT. It yields the protein CAISGQNTEAFF.

This clone was recorded only once. The CDR3 loop reads CASSRTAPAYGYTF. The CDR3 DNA reads TGTGCCAGCAGCCGGACAGCCCCCGCATATGGCTACACCTTC. The J gene is TRBJ1-2, the V gene TRBV27; a weak D match, TRBD1 (6 bases). Trimming took off 6 bases at V and 5 bases at J, with 16 bases between the two ends. The CDR3 is 14 residues long. Germline CDR1 and CDR2: MNHEY and SMNVEV (reference sequence).

The chain combines TRBV27 with TRBJ1-1; a weak D match, TRBD1 (5 bases). The CDR3 runs to 15 residues. V was clipped by 6 bases and J by 0 bases, with 14 bases between them. The germline V gene has CDR1 MNHEY and CDR2 SMNVEV (reference sequence). CDR3: CASRTLGGMNTEAFF. CDR3 in DNA: TGTGCCAGCAGAACCCTCGGGGGTATGAACACTGAAGCTTTCTTT.

DNA for the CDR3: TGTGCCAGCAGCGCGGGACTAGTTGTGGAGACCCAGTACTTC. It is translated as CASSAGLVVETQYF. V and J are TRBV9 and TRBJ2-5; 8 bases are shared with TRBD2. Germline assignment: CDR1 SGDLS and CDR2 YYNGEE. Trimming at V came to 3 bases and at J to 5 bases, leaving 6 bases not matched to a gene. There are 14 residues in the CDR3.

The J gene is TRBJ2-1, the V gene TRBV5-1; 14 bases are shared with TRBD2. This CDR3 has 15 amino acids. Germline lookup yields CDR1 SGHRS and CDR2 YFSETQ. V was clipped by 3 bases and J by 9 bases; unmatched bases: 5. The CDR3 region has the DNA TGCGCCAGCAGCTACGGACTAGCGGGAGGATTTGAGCAGTTCTTC. It specifies CASSYGLAGGFEQFF.

This clone was seen a handful of times. The chain joins TRBV7-9 to TRBJ1-1, with 11 bases matching TRBD1. With 5 bases clipped from V and 7 bases from J, the junction kept 9 bases outside the gene matches. The germline CDR1 and CDR2 sequences are SEHNR and FQNEAQ (reference sequence). The CDR3 is made up of 15 amino acids. CDR3 nucleotides: TGTGCCAGCAGCCTAAACTCCGGGACAGGGGGTGAAGCTTTCTTT. It is translated as CASSLNSGTGGEAFF.

This clone was seen a single time. The conserved final phenylalanine or tryptophan is absent from the CDR3, which likely points to a read error. It is unclear where the CDR3 begins or ends on the DNA, so no DNA is shown, and the CDR3 is as TCRdb lists it. J is TRBJ1-2 and V is TRBV6-6; TRBD1 reflects the table's D call only, with no check against the DNA. The CDR3 numbers 13 amino acids, ends counted. Germline CDR1 MNHNY, CDR2 SVGAGI (reference sequence). CDR3 region: CASSYSGTGQGLI.

The chain is built from TRBV9 and TRBJ2-5; 10 bases agree with TRBD2. The CDR3 totals 14 residues. V lost 4 bases and J lost 0; bases outside the gene matches: 0. CDR1 is SGDLS, CDR2 YYNGEE, per germline. DNA of the CDR3: TGTGCCAGCAGCACTAGCGGGAACCAAGAGACCCAGTACTTC. This translates into CASSTSGNQETQYF.